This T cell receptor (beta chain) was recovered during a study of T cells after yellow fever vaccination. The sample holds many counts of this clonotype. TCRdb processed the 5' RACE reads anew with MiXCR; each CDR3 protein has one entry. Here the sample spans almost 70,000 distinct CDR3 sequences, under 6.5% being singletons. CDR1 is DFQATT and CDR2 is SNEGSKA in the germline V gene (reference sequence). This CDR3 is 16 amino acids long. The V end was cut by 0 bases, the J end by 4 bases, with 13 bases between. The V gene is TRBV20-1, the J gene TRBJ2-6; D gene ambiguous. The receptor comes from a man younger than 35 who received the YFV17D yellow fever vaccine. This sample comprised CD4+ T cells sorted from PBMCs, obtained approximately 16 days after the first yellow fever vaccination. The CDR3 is CSAREPGLAGANVLTF. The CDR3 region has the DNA TGCAGTGCTAGAGAGCCCGGGCTTGCCGGGGCCAACGTCCTGACTTTC.